This TCR beta chain was identified in a study of T-cell reconstitution after alpha-beta-depleted transplantation in children (dated by TCRdb to about 2016). Broadly, across the study: The study quantitatively tracked T-cell immune reconstitution after TCRalphabeta/CD19-depleted allogeneic hematopoietic cell transplantation in children using TCR repertoire profiling.

What the study reported, not specific to this receptor: The frequencies of hyperexpanded clones fell over the following months, and after one year, T-cell counts and TCRbeta diversity were mostly attributed to newly produced T cells. The apparently early alphabetaT-cell count recovery about two months after transplant was reportedly dependent on only several hundred rapidly expanded clones derived from non-depleted graft cells. In some patients, the high TCRbeta diversity seen at day 60 was put down to recipient T cells and intrathymic progenitors that had survived conditioning.

The library was prepared using PCR. TCRdb lists the instrument as Illumina HiSeq 2500. TCR libraries were prepared with molecular barcoding, using unique molecular identifiers to normalize TCRbeta repertoire quantification. The public reads were quality trimmed at Q25 with fastp and then assembled into clones with MiXCR by TCRdb, keeping productive beta chains. Under each unique CDR3 protein, matching rows form one entry showing the most common genes and DNA. This sample is represented by under 6,000 distinct CDR3 sequences; around 7.8% of them were singletons. Clones ranked in the top ten supply 1.8% of the sample. This clonotype is medium-sized (0.01 to 0.1%) in its sample. The antigen this receptor binds is unknown. Base qualities are not provided; no much larger clone lies one nucleotide away. Based on the germline V gene, the CDR1 and CDR2 sequences are MGHRA and YSYEKL. Here V drops 2 bases and J drops 2 bases, and the junction holds 3 bases not matched to any gene. The CDR3 has 14 amino acids, counting the end cysteine and phenylalanine. Kept here is only the CDR3 DNA, which spans 42 bases and is read in frame from base 1.

In light of the paper, this sample's time point label describes: day 60 (about 2 months) after transplantation. The treatment or condition label corresponds to: allogeneic hematopoietic cell transplantation with graft depleted of TCRalphabeta T cells and CD19 B cells. TCRalphabeta/CD19-depleted allogeneic hematopoietic cell grafts were given to the transplant recipients, all of whom were children. The specimen comprised PBMCs, mostly from graft donor cells, sampled 60 days after TCRalphabeta/CD19-depleted stem cell transplant. The chain joins TRBV4-1 to TRBJ2-7; 7 bases in the junction line up with TRBD1. This clonotype was sampled from a boy younger than two who had a stem cell transplant for SCID, so the T cells may come from the graft donor. The bases read TGCGCCAGCAGCCAAAGGGACAGCGCCTACGAGCAGTACTTC. This yields the protein CASSQRDSAYEQYF.